These 9 T cell receptor beta chains were all obtained from the same sample, sequenced in a study of tumor-infiltrating lymphocytes in primary liver carcinoma. Germline DNA was also extracted, with blood RNA taken from unsorted whole blood. A primer in the constant region served to generate TCR beta cDNA from roughly 450 ng of total RNA. Three nested multiplex PCR rounds, a slightly modified ARM-PCR method, built the TCR beta libraries. A C-beta reverse primer and TRBV1-TRBV30 forward primers served in each of the first two PCR rounds, at ten to eleven cycles apiece. MiXCR was run by TCRdb on the multiplex PCR reads, yielding one entry per CDR3 protein. The data contain approximately 310,000 distinct CDR3 sequences, 60% to 80% of them singletons. The sample taken for sequencing was peripheral blood. These receptors were obtained from a man aged 40-49 years with primary liver carcinoma and hepatitis B virus infection.

By sample fraction, this clonotype is medium-sized. J is TRBJ2-7 and V is TRBV11-1, with D possibly being TRBD2 (5 bases). With 2 bases removed from V and 2 bases from J, the gap between germline ends came to 10 bases. Germline V gene lookup returns CDR1 SGHAT and CDR2 FQDESV (reference sequence). The CDR3 has 14 amino acids. In nucleotides, the CDR3 is TGTGCCAGCAGCTTATATCAGACTACCTACGAGCAGTACTTC. Translated: CASSLYQTTYEQYF.

The J gene is TRBJ2-7, the V gene TRBV6-1; 12 nucleotides line up with TRBD2. V gave up 11 bases and J gave up 5 bases; unmatched junction bases: 19. Germline V gene sequence: CDR1 MNHNS, CDR2 SASEGT. CDR3 length: 17 residues. CDR3 region: CAGSVGPTSGRIHEQYF. CDR3 DNA sequence: TGTGCCGGGAGCGTGGGACCGACTAGCGGGAGAATCCACGAGCAGTACTTC.

The V call is TRBV5-1, the J call TRBJ1-6, with D unclear. CDR1 SGHRS and CDR2 YFSETQ come from the germline V gene. The CDR3 length is 14 residues. The ends were cut back, 0 bases at V and 7 bases at J, with 8 bases in the middle. The CDR3 region is CASSLAEGNSPLHF. The CDR3 coding sequence is TGCGCCAGCAGCTTGGCGGAGGGAAATTCACCCCTCCACTTT.

In regard to this clonotype: A read error may be the cause here, since a much bigger clone is one base away. The chain uses TRBV6-5 and TRBJ1-2; the match to TRBD1 covers 8 bases. CDR1 MNHEY and CDR2 SVGAGI come from the germline V gene. Trimming cost V 7 bases and J 7 bases; bases outside gene matches: 5. The CDR3 extends over 12 amino acids. In DNA, the CDR3 is TGTGCCAGCATCGGACAGGGAGGTGGCTACACCTTC. Protein sequence: CASIGQGGGYTF.

The chain carries TRBV11-3 and TRBJ1-6; 7 nucleotides align to TRBD1. Germline-derived CDR1 and CDR2 are SGHNT and YENEEA. The length of the CDR3 is 13 residues. The CDR3 region has the DNA TGTGTCAGTAGCGGGGGACAGAATTCACCCCTCCACTTT. Translated: CVSSGGQNSPLHF.

This chain joins TRBV7-3 and TRBJ1-1; tentative D call: TRBD1 (5 bases). Trimming took 3 bases from V and 3 from J, leaving 11 bases between them. Germline values: CDR1 SGHTA, CDR2 FQGTGA. This CDR3 spans 14 amino acids. CDR3 nucleotides: TGTGCCAGCAGCTTCCAGGGCCGGGACACTGAAGCTTTCTTT. Protein: CASSFQGRDTEAFF.

For this clonotype: With a much larger clone just one base away, this may be a read error. The genes are TRBV29-1 and TRBJ2-3; D may be TRBD2 (5 bases). There are 13 residues in the CDR3. Looked up from germline, CDR1 is SQVTM and CDR2 is ANQGSEA. V was cut by 7 bases and J by 0 bases, with 11 bases left in between. The CDR3 nucleotides read TGCAGCGCAGCGGACCAGAGCACAGATACGCAGTATTTT. Translation: CSAADQSTDTQYF.

The chain is built from TRBV30 and TRBJ2-1, with TRBD2 matching over 14 bases. J lost 7 bases, V lost 4 bases, and 21 bases had no gene match. CDR1 is GTSNPN, CDR2 SVGIG, per germline (reference sequence). There are 20 residues in the CDR3. This chain's CDR3 is CAWTVRRGFGTSGRGNEQFF. As DNA, the CDR3 is TGTGCCTGGACTGTACGCCGCGGATTCGGGACTAGCGGGAGAGGGAATGAGCAGTTCTTC.

The V and J genes are TRBV29-1 and TRBJ2-2; 13 bases match TRBD2. CDR3 length: 20 residues. Trimming removed 0 bases from V and 3 bases from J; junction bases left unmatched: 13. The germline V gene encodes CDR1 SQVTM and CDR2 ANQGSEA. The CDR3, as DNA: TGCAGCGTTGAAGATTGGACTAGCGGGAGCCACCTCGGGCACACCGGGGAGCTGTTTTTT. Protein sequence: CSVEDWTSGSHLGHTGELFF.